This TCR beta chain was sequenced for a study of cytomegalovirus exposure and HLA in healthy donors. Overall study results and limits: Cytomegalovirus-associated TCR beta chains were listed, numbering 164.

This CDR3 comprises 16 residues. From germline, CDR1 is SGHNT and CDR2 YYREEE (reference sequence). J was trimmed by 2 bases and V by 4 bases; bases with no gene match: 8. As regards this clone: The target antigen is unknown.

A multiplex PCR was run with 60 Vbeta primers and 13 Jbeta primers. The assay was immunoSEQ multiplex PCR, and TCRdb's table has in-frame clones only and misses some. The sample has around 100,000 clones; roughly four fifths are singletons. This chain uses TRBV5-4 with TRBJ2-5; 10 bases map to TRBD2. Sequences were obtained from PBMCs. This TCR was sampled from a man aged 25 to 40 in good health and CMV-seropositive. Here the CDR3 DNA reads TGTGCCAGCAGCCCGGGCGGACTAGCGGCACAAGAGACCCAGTACTTC. It specifies CASSPGGLAAQETQYF.